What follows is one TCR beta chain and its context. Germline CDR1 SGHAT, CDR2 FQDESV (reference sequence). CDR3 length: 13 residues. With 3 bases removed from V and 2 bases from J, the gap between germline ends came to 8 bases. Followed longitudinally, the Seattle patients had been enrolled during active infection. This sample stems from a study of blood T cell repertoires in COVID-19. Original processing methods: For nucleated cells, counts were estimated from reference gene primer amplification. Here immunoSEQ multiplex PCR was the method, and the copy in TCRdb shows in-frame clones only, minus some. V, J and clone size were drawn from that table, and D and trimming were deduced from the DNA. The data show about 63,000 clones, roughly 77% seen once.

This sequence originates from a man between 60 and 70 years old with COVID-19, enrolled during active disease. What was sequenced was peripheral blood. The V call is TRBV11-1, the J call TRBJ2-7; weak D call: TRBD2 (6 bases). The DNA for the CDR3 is TGTGCCAGCAGCTTTAGCGGAACCTACGAGCAGTACTTC. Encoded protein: CASSFSGTYEQYF.